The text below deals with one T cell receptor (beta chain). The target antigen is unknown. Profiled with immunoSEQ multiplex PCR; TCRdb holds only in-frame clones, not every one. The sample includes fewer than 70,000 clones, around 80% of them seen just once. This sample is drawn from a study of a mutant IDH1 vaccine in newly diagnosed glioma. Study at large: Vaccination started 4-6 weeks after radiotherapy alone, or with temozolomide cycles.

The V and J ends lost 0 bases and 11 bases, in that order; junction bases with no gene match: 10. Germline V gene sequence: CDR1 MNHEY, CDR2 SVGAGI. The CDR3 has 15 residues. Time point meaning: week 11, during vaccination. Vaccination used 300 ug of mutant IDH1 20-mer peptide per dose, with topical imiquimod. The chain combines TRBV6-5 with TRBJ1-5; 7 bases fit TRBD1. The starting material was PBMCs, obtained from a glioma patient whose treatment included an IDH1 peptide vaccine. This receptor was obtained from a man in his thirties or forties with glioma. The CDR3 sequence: CASSYSRQGVSTQHF. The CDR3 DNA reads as TGTGCCAGCAGTTACTCGAGGCAGGGGGTTTCAACCCAGCATTTT.